This paragraph reports one T cell receptor (beta chain). Its target is unknown. Profiling relied on immunoSEQ multiplex PCR, and the TCRdb table lists in-frame clones only, not all of them. The data hold about 97,000 clones, with about 89% observed a single time. The data derive from a study of T cell responses to AZD1222 COVID-19 vaccine. The germline V gene encodes CDR1 GTSNPN and CDR2 SVGIG (reference sequence). The CDR3 has 13 amino acids. Trimming removed 1 base at V and 6 bases at J, with 13 bases between. Notes on the study in general: Vaccine-related CD4 TCRs covered spike, predominating at 160-218 and 743-854. In a largely white British group with more females than males, clonal diversity was possibly underestimated. Seropositive AZD1222 recipients at baseline numbered only five or six.

The chain employs TRBV30 and TRBJ2-7; tentatively, D is TRBD1 (6 bases). Sample: peripheral blood, taken 28 days after the second AZD1222 dose. The clonotype comes from an adult who received the AZD1222 COVID-19 vaccine. This CDR3 reads CAWSGQGLGEQYF. The CDR3 nucleotides read TGTGCCTGGAGTGGGCAGGGGCTGGGCGAGCAGTACTTC.